The 5 T cell receptor beta chains reported below all come from one sample, sequenced in a study of cytomegalovirus exposure and HLA in healthy donors. This PCR relied on a set of 60 Vbeta primers and 13 Jbeta primers. Method: immunoSEQ multiplex PCR; TCRdb's copy keeps in-frame clones and lacks some. The sample records under 140,000 clones, approximately 83% being singletons. Sequenced input: PBMCs. The receptors here all came from a man aged 40-50 years in good health and CMV-seronegative.

The CDR3 loop is CSGYRGSDTQYF. Written as DNA, the CDR3 is TGCAGCGGCTACAGGGGGTCAGATACGCAGTATTTT. J is TRBJ2-3 and V is TRBV29-1; 8 nucleotides align to TRBD1. From germline, CDR1 is SQVTM and CDR2 ANQGSEA. The CDR3 is 12 amino acids. V trimming: 7 bases; J trimming: 4 bases; junction bases outside the gene matches: 4.

V is TRBV7-9 and J is TRBJ1-2; D is unresolved. CDR1 and CDR2 from the germline V gene are SEHNR and FQNEAQ (reference sequence). V was trimmed by 1 base and J by 0 bases, leaving 9 bases between them. CDR3 length equals 15 residues. The CDR3 sequence is CASSLDQLANYGYTF. As DNA, the CDR3 is TGTGCCAGCAGCTTAGATCAGCTAGCTAACTATGGCTACACCTTC.

CDR3 coding DNA: TGTGCCAGCAGCTCAGGACAGGGGAGCACAGATACGCAGTATTTT. Protein sequence: CASSSGQGSTDTQYF. This chain connects TRBV7-6 to TRBJ2-3; 9 positions agree with TRBD1. J was trimmed by 0 bases and V by 4 bases; bases with no gene match: 2. This CDR3 has 15 amino acids. The V gene's germline CDR1 is SGHVS and CDR2 FNYEAQ. Combining the CDR3 with reference TRBV7-6 and TRBJ2-3 gives the whole variable domain GAGVSQSPRYKVTKRGQDVALRCDPISGHVSLYWYRQALGQGPEFLTYFNYEAQQDKSGLPNDRFSAERPEGSISTLTIQRTEQRDSAMYRCASSSGQGSTDTQYFGPGTRLTVL.

The V call is TRBV4-2, the J call TRBJ1-6; TRBD1 might be the D (6 bases). The germline CDR1 and CDR2 sequences are LGHNA and YNFKEQ. This CDR3 has 14 residues. V lost 5 bases and J lost 9, with 14 bases in between. The CDR3 is CASSSGRGPSPLHF. DNA for the CDR3: TGTGCCAGCAGCTCCGGGCGGGGGCCTTCACCCCTCCACTTT.

The chain's CDR3 is CASSKTRTPSYNEQFF. In DNA form, the CDR3 reads TGTGCCAGCTCAAAGACTCGTACGCCCTCCTACAATGAGCAGTTCTTC. V usage is TRBV18 and J usage is TRBJ2-1; no clear D gene. Trimming removed 5 bases from V and 0 bases from J, with 14 bases in between. Germline V gene lookup returns CDR1 KGHSH and CDR2 LQKENI. The CDR3 has 16 residues.